Listed below are T cell receptor beta chains from one sample, sequenced in a study of blood T cell repertoires in COVID-19. The data were produced by immunoSEQ multiplex PCR, yet TCRdb's version contains in-frame clones alone and is incomplete. In the table there are 120,000 to 150,000 clones, 65% to 90% of which are singletons. Sequenced sample: peripheral blood. These receptor sequences come from a man over 45 with acute or convalescent COVID-19. CDR3s include the opening cysteine and the closing phenylalanine or tryptophan.

>TRBV11-3|TRBJ2-3
CASSTLQKTDTQYF
>TRBV9|TRBJ1-1
CASSVPKDRGLGEAFF
>TRBV7-9|TRBJ1-6
CASSLGQTNSPLHF
>TRBV10-1|TRBJ2-1
CASSESAGTGGVRNEQFF
>TRBV2|TRBJ1-1
CASRAASGGNTEAFF
>TRBV9|TRBJ1-3
CASSAGGFGNTIYF
>TRBV6-5|TRBJ2-7
CASSPGTGDDEQYF
>TRBV28|TRBJ1-5
CASSPMGTASFQPQHF
>TRBV6-5|TRBJ2-1
CASRRGLAGSNEQLF
>TRBV19|TRBJ1-6
CASSVKPGQYNSPLHF
>TRBV18|TRBJ2-7
CASSPLEGGQSYEQYF
>TRBV14|TRBJ2-7
CASSQVVGSEQYF
>TRBV6-1|TRBJ2-6
CASSGMQGNGANVLTF
>TRBV4-1|TRBJ2-1
CASSQGRRDYNEQFF
>TRBV7-9|TRBJ2-7
CASSLDGVRDYEQYF
>TRBV7-8|TRBJ1-5
CASSFYHGGGNQPQHF
>TRBV10-3|TRBJ1-5
CAISLTGGNQPQHF
>TRBV20-1|TRBJ2-1
CSARGTSGKFF
>TRBV3-1/TRBV3-2|TRBJ1-2
CASRGEGYGYTF
>TRBV18|TRBJ1-1
CASSERQGKNTEAFF
>TRBV19|TRBJ2-6
CASSSGTGLAGANVLTF
>TRBV25-1|TRBJ1-4
CASRQETNEKLFF
>TRBV5-6|TRBJ2-3
CASSKRGDTQYF
>TRBV3-1/TRBV3-2|TRBJ1-3
CASSQGGGSGNTIYF
>TRBV2|TRBJ2-3
CASERRTGSTDTQYF
>TRBV18|TRBJ1-3
CASSRRTGNDGNTIYF
>TRBV15|TRBJ1-5
CATSREGTDPQPQHF
>TRBV2|TRBJ1-6
CASGAENNSPLHF
>TRBV20-1|TRBJ1-3
CSGGYGNTIYF
>TRBV5-1|TRBJ1-4
CASSQGTGYEKLFF
>TRBV10-3|TRBJ2-1
CAISRQGLMNEQFF